A selection of T cell receptor beta chains follows, all from one sample in a study of T cells in tuberculosis. Repertoires were generated with immunoSEQ multiplex PCR, while TCRdb's copy carries only in-frame clones and drops some. The table records tens of thousands of clones, almost 97% of them present only once. Sequenced sample: PBMCs. The receptors originated from a donor between 10 and 29 years old with latent tuberculosis or without tuberculosis infection. CDR3s include the opening cysteine and the closing phenylalanine or tryptophan. The order of the fields is clone size, V gene, J gene, D gene, CDR3 protein, CDR3 DNA. A D gene is named only where the DNA matches it firmly. The size field is filled for only some rows; it gives once, few, many or a size class.

>NA|TRBV5-6|TRBJ1-2|NA
CASSLRTANYGYTF
TGTGCCAGCAGCTTGCGGACAGCCAACTATGGCTACACCTTC
>NA|TRBV10-3|TRBJ1-6|TRBD1
CAISEIWDSYNSPLHF
TGTGCCATCAGTGAGATTTGGGACAGTTATAATTCACCCCTCCACTTT
>once|TRBV10-3|TRBJ2-1|TRBD2
CAIGPRGLADNEQFF
TGTGCCATCGGCCCGCGCGGACTAGCGGACAATGAGCAGTTCTTC
>NA|TRBV7-2|TRBJ2-1|TRBD2
CASSLSGGPHNEQFF
TGTGCCAGCAGCTTGTCGGGGGGGCCGCACAATGAGCAGTTCTTC
>NA|TRBV29-1|TRBJ1-1|NA
CSVVTGNTEAFF
TGCAGCGTTGTCACGGGGAACACTGAAGCTTTCTTT
>NA|TRBV15|TRBJ2-3|TRBD2
CATSGGEGTPFTDTQYF
TGTGCCACCAGCGGGGGGGAGGGTACCCCGTTCACAGATACGCAGTATTTT
>NA|TRBV4-3|TRBJ1-3|NA
CASSSNRGNTIYF
TGCGCCAGCAGCAGCAACAGGGGAAACACCATATATTTT
>NA|TRBV19|TRBJ1-5|NA
CASVDSPNQPQHF
TGTGCCAGTGTGGACAGTCCTAATCAGCCCCAGCATTTT
>NA|TRBV9|TRBJ2-1|TRBD2
CASSGLSGGASYNEQFF
TGTGCCAGCAGCGGACTTAGCGGGGGGGCGTCCTACAATGAGCAGTTCTTC
>NA|TRBV29-1|TRBJ1-1|NA
CSMKEGMNTEAFF
TGCAGCATGAAGGAGGGAATGAACACTGAAGCTTTCTTT
>NA|TRBV19|TRBJ1-5|TRBD1
CASSTMDRDIQPQHF
TGTGCCAGTAGTACAATGGACAGGGATATTCAGCCCCAGCATTTT
>NA|TRBV29-1|TRBJ1-2|NA
CSVAAGVNYGYTF
TGCAGCGTGGCCGCAGGGGTAAACTATGGCTACACCTTC
>once|TRBV7-2|TRBJ2-5|NA
CASSLDGGGGQETQYF
TGTGCCAGCAGCTTGGATGGGGGAGGGGGGCAAGAGACCCAGTACTTC
>NA|TRBV6-5|TRBJ1-1|NA
CASSYSGGRTEAFF
TGTGCCAGCAGTTACTCCGGGGGACGCACTGAAGCTTTCTTT
>NA|TRBV6-5|TRBJ1-5|NA
CASRSGGNQPQHF
TGTGCCAGCAGGTCAGGGGGCAATCAGCCCCAGCATTTT
>NA|TRBV7-3|TRBJ2-3|TRBD2
CASSYTLGGRGYNSDTQYF
TGTGCCAGCAGCTACACTCTGGGAGGGCGGGGATATAACTCAGATACGCAGTATTTT
>NA|TRBV6-5|TRBJ1-2|TRBD1
CASSSIWTGGGYGYTF
TGTGCCAGCAGTTCCATCTGGACAGGAGGAGGCTATGGCTACACCTTC
>NA|TRBV5-1|TRBJ2-7|NA
CASSLTPDTLISYEQYF
TGCGCCAGCAGCCTTACCCCGGACACCCTTATCTCCTACGAGCAGTACTTC
>NA|TRBV5-1|TRBJ1-2|TRBD1
CASSSLTGNYGYTF
TGCGCCAGCAGCTCCCTGACAGGGAACTATGGCTACACCTTC
>once|TRBV19|TRBJ1-2|NA
CASSDTATGIAHGYTF
TGTGCCAGTAGTGATACCGCGACGGGTATAGCGCATGGCTACACCTTC
>NA|TRBV11-2|TRBJ2-1|TRBD2
CASSLQLAGGAITYNEQFF
TGTGCCAGCAGCCTCCAACTAGCGGGAGGCGCCATTACCTACAATGAGCAGTTCTTC
>NA|TRBV7-9|TRBJ2-3|NA
CASSLQGLGARTDTQYF
TGTGCCAGCAGCTTACAGGGGTTGGGGGCCCGCACAGATACGCAGTATTTT
>NA|TRBV7-9|TRBJ1-1|NA
CASSLPGRVNTEAFF
TGTGCCAGCAGCTTACCGGGGAGGGTGAACACTGAAGCTTTCTTT
>once|TRBV9|TRBJ1-2|NA
CASSVEGGGGYTF
TGTGCCAGCAGCGTAGAAGGAGGCGGGGGCTACACCTTC
>NA|TRBV2|TRBJ1-4|TRBD1
CASSEEARGRGEKLFF
TGTGCCAGCAGTGAAGAAGCGAGGGGGCGCGGAGAAAAACTGTTTTTT
>NA|TRBV4-1|TRBJ2-7|TRBD1
CASSQGETGFYEQYF
TGCGCCAGCAGCCAAGGAGAGACAGGGTTCTACGAGCAGTACTTC
>NA|TRBV7-9|TRBJ1-1|NA
CASSSWNTEAFF
TGTGCCAGCAGCTCCTGGAACACTGAAGCTTTCTTT
>NA|TRBV9|TRBJ2-5|TRBD1
CASSPRTGSKETQYF
TGTGCCAGCAGCCCCCGGACAGGGTCGAAAGAGACCCAGTACTTC
>NA|TRBV27|TRBJ2-7|NA
CASSPMRAEPYEQYF
TGTGCCAGCAGCCCTATGAGGGCAGAGCCCTACGAGCAGTACTTC
>NA|TRBV30|TRBJ1-3|NA
CACRQARNTIYF
TGTGCCTGCCGACAGGCGAGAAACACCATATATTTT
>NA|TRBV6-1|TRBJ1-6|NA
CASRELSSYNSPLHF
TGTGCCAGCAGGGAACTCAGCTCCTATAATTCACCCCTCCACTTT
>NA|TRBV5-1|TRBJ1-2|TRBD1
CASSFQGGANGYTF
TGCGCCAGCAGCTTTCAAGGGGGCGCGAATGGCTACACCTTC
>NA|TRBV11-2|TRBJ1-2|NA
CASSLYGGVTDRIYGYTF
TGTGCCAGCAGCTTATACGGGGGGGTCACCGACAGGATCTATGGCTACACCTTC
>NA|TRBV6-4|TRBJ2-1|NA
CASSLEGGGVNEQFF
TGTGCCAGCAGTCTTGAGGGGGGAGGGGTAAATGAGCAGTTCTTC
>NA|TRBV29-1|TRBJ2-7|TRBD1
CSVDPRGTGYEQYF
TGCAGCGTTGATCCCCGGGGGACAGGCTACGAGCAGTACTTC
>NA|TRBV9|TRBJ1-1|TRBD1
CASSALQGAEPAFF
TGTGCCAGCAGCGCTCTTCAGGGGGCGGAACCTGCTTTCTTT
>once|TRBV7-2|TRBJ2-1|NA
CASSLEGGVNEQFF
TGTGCCAGCAGCTTAGAGGGAGGCGTCAATGAGCAGTTCTTC
>NA|TRBV4-1|TRBJ1-2|NA
CASSQERVQPTYGYTF
TGCGCCAGCAGCCAAGAGAGGGTACAGCCTACCTATGGCTACACCTTC
>NA|TRBV19|TRBJ1-5|NA
CASSRQAYQPQHF
TGTGCCAGTAGCAGACAGGCATACCAGCCCCAGCATTTT
>NA|TRBV6-5|TRBJ1-5|TRBD1
CASSSDRESNQPQHF
TGTGCCAGCAGCTCGGACAGGGAAAGCAATCAGCCCCAGCATTTT
>NA|TRBV7-9|TRBJ1-4|TRBD1
CASSRQGSEEKLFF
TGTGCCAGCAGCCGACAGGGTAGTGAGGAAAAACTGTTTTTT
>NA|TRBV19|TRBJ2-7|TRBD2
CASSRGGGPYEQYF
TGTGCCAGTAGCCGGGGGGGTGGACCCTACGAGCAGTACTTC
>NA|TRBV10-1|TRBJ1-2|TRBD1
CASSELGDRSYGYTF
TGCGCCAGCAGTGAGCTCGGGGACAGGTCCTATGGCTACACCTTC
>NA|TRBV27|TRBJ2-3|TRBD1
CASSLTGTGGFWRGSTDTQYF
TGTGCCAGCAGTCTAACCGGGACAGGGGGTTTTTGGCGGGGGAGCACAGATACGCAGTATTTT
>NA|TRBV27|TRBJ2-7|NA
CASSFKGTPSSYEQYF
TGTGCCAGCAGTTTTAAAGGGACACCAAGCTCCTACGAGCAGTACTTC
>NA|TRBV28|TRBJ2-6|NA
CASSNGGANVLTF
TGTGCCAGCAGTAATGGCGGGGCCAACGTCCTGACTTTC
>NA|TRBV28|TRBJ2-7|TRBD1
CASSIYRGTSYEQYF
TGTGCCAGCAGTATCTACAGGGGGACTTCCTACGAGCAGTACTTC
>NA|TRBV7-6|TRBJ1-6|NA
CASSLMGGDNSPLHF
TGTGCCAGCAGCCTAATGGGGGGGGATAATTCACCCCTCCACTTT
>NA|TRBV29-1|TRBJ1-2|NA
CSVAGQLPSYGYTF
TGCAGCGTTGCAGGACAGCTCCCGAGCTATGGCTACACCTTC
>NA|TRBV2|TRBJ1-2|NA
CASSDENLGGGYTF
TGTGCCAGCAGTGACGAAAACCTAGGGGGTGGCTACACCTTC
>NA|TRBV11-2|TRBJ2-7|TRBD2
CASSPAGLAGAATYEQYF
TGTGCCAGCAGCCCTGCGGGACTAGCGGGGGCCGCCACCTACGAGCAGTACTTC
>NA|TRBV6-1|TRBJ1-2|NA
CASSVWGQYYGYTF
TGTGCCAGCAGTGTCTGGGGGCAATACTATGGCTACACCTTC
>once|TRBV27|TRBJ2-2|TRBD2
CASNPVLAGVTNTGELFF
TGTGCCAGCAACCCCGTCCTAGCGGGAGTGACGAACACCGGGGAGCTGTTTTTT
>NA|TRBV28|TRBJ1-2|TRBD1
CASSWGTGEVYGYTF
TGTGCCAGCAGTTGGGGGACAGGGGAGGTCTATGGCTACACCTTC
>NA|TRBV2|TRBJ1-1|NA
CASSENYPTPPAFF
TGTGCCAGCAGTGAAAACTACCCAACACCCCCAGCTTTCTTT
>NA|TRBV5-8|TRBJ2-5|NA
CASSLKWGRGETQYF
TGTGCCAGCAGCTTGAAATGGGGGCGAGGAGAGACCCAGTACTTC
>NA|TRBV5-1|TRBJ1-2|NA
CASSLGGRNYGYTF
TGCGCCAGCAGCTTGGGCGGGCGGAACTATGGCTACACCTTC